This entry lists 20 T cell receptor beta chains sequenced from one sample in a study of T cell responses to AZD1222 COVID-19 vaccine. Libraries were prepared by immunoSEQ multiplex PCR; TCRdb keeps only in-frame clonotypes and omits some of them. The sample yields 130,000 or so clones, approximately 90% seen once. This sample comprised peripheral blood, obtained on day 0 of AZD1222 vaccination. The source is an adult in good health.

This chain uses TRBV12-2 with TRBJ1-6; the table assigns TRBD1, which was not confirmed against the DNA. TRBV12-2 is assigned pseudogene status. This CDR3 comprises 17 residues. CDR3 bases: TGTGCAAGTCGCCCCGACAGGGGAGAGCCCTATAATTCACCCCTCCACTTT. The encoded protein is CASRPDRGEPYNSPLHF.

The sample holds a few counts of this clone. This sequence joins TRBV10-2 and TRBJ2-2; D may correspond to TRBD1 or TRBD2 (5 bases each). Per germline, CDR1 WSHSY and CDR2 SAAADI. Trimming cost V 0 bases and J 1 base, with 9 bases left between them. The CDR3 covers 16 residues. The CDR3 reads CASSESLGVNTGELFF. The CDR3 bases are TGCGCCAGCAGTGAGTCGTTGGGGGTGAACACCGGGGAGCTGTTTTTT.

V is TRBV12-3 or TRBV12-4 and J is TRBJ1-2; the match to TRBD1 covers 7 bases. The CDR3 length is 13 residues. V shed 6 bases, J shed 4 bases, and the junction held 5 bases outside the gene matches. The CDR3 loop is CASRKTGIYGYTF. The CDR3 coding sequence is TGTGCCAGCAGAAAGACAGGGATCTATGGCTACACCTTC.

V and J are TRBV7-8 and TRBJ2-3, with D possibly matching TRBD2 (6 bases). The V end was cut by 5 bases, the J end by 5 bases, with 17 bases between. Germline V CDR1 and CDR2: SGHVS, FQNEAQ. The CDR3 extends over 15 amino acids. DNA of the CDR3: TGTGCCAGCAGCCCCTTCGGAGGGCCGGGAGATACGCAGTATTTT. This codes for CASSPFGGPGDTQYF. The full variable domain, completed using reference TRBV7-8 and TRBJ2-3, is GAGVSQSPRYKVAKRGQDVALRCDPISGHVSLFWYQQALGQGPEFLTYFQNEAQLDKSGLPSDRFFAERPEGSVSTLKIQRTQQEDSAVYLCASSPFGGPGDTQYFGPGTRLTVL.

The rearrangement links TRBV5-1 to TRBJ2-3; TRBD1 agrees at 7 bases. Germline lookup yields CDR1 SGHRS and CDR2 YFSETQ. The V segment lost 2 bases and the J segment 3 bases; nucleotides outside the gene matches: 12. This CDR3 is 17 amino acids long. The CDR3 sequence is CASSLPKTGEQTDTQYF. CDR3 sequence (DNA): TGCGCCAGCAGCTTACCCAAAACAGGGGAACAGACAGATACGCAGTATTTT.

This sequence joins TRBV2 and TRBJ2-5; D is undetermined. The germline V gene has CDR1 SNHLY and CDR2 FYNNEI. V was pared by 7 bases and J by 1 base, with 16 bases between. This CDR3 spans 15 amino acids. The CDR3 DNA reads as TGTGCCAGCATGGCCGGCCAGGACCCCCAAGAGACCCAGTACTTC. Protein product: CASMAGQDPQETQYF.

This rearrangement joins TRBV10-3 to TRBJ2-3, with 9 bases that match TRBD1. CDR3 length equals 14 residues. CDR1 and CDR2 from the germline V gene are ENHRY and SYGVKD. Losses at the gene ends were 6 bases for V and 5 bases for J; bases not matched to a gene: 6. The CDR3 protein is CAISLGQGGDTQYF. CDR3 in DNA: TGTGCCATCAGCCTGGGACAGGGAGGAGATACGCAGTATTTT.

The genes are TRBV6-6 and TRBJ2-7, with TRBD1 identical over 9 bases. CDR3 size: 14 residues. V gave up 2 bases and J gave up 7 bases; unmatched junction bases: 6. CDR1 is MNHNY and CDR2 is SVGAGI in the germline V gene (reference sequence). The CDR3 nucleotides are TGTGCCAGCAGTTACCCGGGACAGGGACCTGAGCAGTACTTC. Protein sequence: CASSYPGQGPEQYF.

The chain uses TRBV6-5 and TRBJ2-3; D remains ambiguous. Germline V gene lookup returns CDR1 MNHEY and CDR2 SVGAGI. V was shortened by 2 bases and J by 4 bases, with 16 bases between the two germline ends. The CDR3 totals 16 residues. The CDR3 DNA is TGTGCCAGCAGTTACAGGCCTGAGCTTTCCCCAGATACGCAGTATTTT. As protein: CASSYRPELSPDTQYF.

The rearrangement joins TRBV14 to TRBJ2-1; 7 bases are a match to TRBD2. The CDR3 loop spans 14 amino acids. CDR1 SGHDN and CDR2 FVKESK come from the germline V gene. The junction had 7 bases not matched to a gene; V was cut back by 6 bases and J by 5 bases. CDR3 in DNA: TGTGCCAGCAGGCGGGGCGGGAGCCACAATGAGCAGTTCTTC. Its translation: CASRRGGSHNEQFF.

The chain is built from TRBV28 and TRBJ1-2; TRBD1 matches at 7 bases. This CDR3 has 14 residues. CDR1 and CDR2 (germline): MDHEN, SYDVKM. V shed 3 bases and J 4 bases; nucleotides not matched to a gene: 5. The CDR3 coding sequence is TGTGCCAGCAGTTTGTTCGACAGGGCCTATGGCTACACCTTC. Encoded protein: CASSLFDRAYGYTF.

The J gene is TRBJ2-5, the V gene TRBV5-1; TRBD1 matches at 8 bases. CDR1 is SGHRS, CDR2 YFSETQ, per germline. The CDR3 covers 15 residues. Germline trimming cut 3 bases from V and 5 bases from J; bases unmatched to any gene: 9. The CDR3 region is CASSSTTGARETQYF. The CDR3 nucleotides are TGCGCCAGCAGCTCAACGACAGGGGCCAGGGAGACCCAGTACTTC. The full variable domain, in which reference TRBV5-1 and TRBJ2-5 provide the parts outside the CDR3, is KAGVTQTPRYLIKTRGQQVTLSCSPISGHRSVSWYQQTPGQGLQFLFEYFSETQRNKGNFPGRFSGRQFSNSRSEMNVSTLELGDSALYLCASSSTTGARETQYFGPGTRLLVL.

This sequence joins TRBV7-2 and TRBJ1-6; D call uncertain. The germline gives CDR1 SGHTA, CDR2 FQGNSA. Trimming shortened V by 2 bases and J by 5 bases, and 10 bases separated the two germline ends. CDR3 length: 15 amino acids. Written as DNA, the CDR3 is TGTGCCAGCAGCTTATTCGCCTCTGATAATTCACCCCTCCACTTT. Translation: CASSLFASDNSPLHF.

The chain combines TRBV28 with TRBJ1-2; D remains ambiguous. This CDR3 contains 13 residues. Per germline, CDR1 MDHEN and CDR2 SYDVKM. Between the trimmed V and J ends, which lost 5 bases and 3 bases, there was a span of 10 bases. For the CDR3, the DNA is TGTGCCAGCAGTAGCACACTCTACTATGGCTACACCTTC. This sequence encodes CASSSTLYYGYTF.

The gene calls are TRBV4-1 and TRBJ1-2, with a weak D call TRBD1 (6 bases). The CDR3 runs 15 residues. Trimming took 0 bases from V and 3 from J, leaving 11 bases between them. Germline CDR1 MGHRA, CDR2 YSYEKL. In DNA, the CDR3 is TGCGCCAGCAGCCAAGATCGAGGGGGGTACTATGGCTACACCTTC. Protein: CASSQDRGGYYGYTF.

The chain recombines TRBV19 with TRBJ2-5, with 7 bases lining up with TRBD1. Germline CDR1 and CDR2: LNHDA and SQIVND (reference sequence). The CDR3 runs to 15 residues. V was clipped by 6 bases and J by 1 base; unmatched bases: 8. The CDR3 loop reads CASRSTGEPQETQYF. The CDR3 region has the DNA TGTGCCAGTAGATCCACAGGGGAGCCCCAAGAGACCCAGTACTTC.

The chain couples TRBV10-3 to TRBJ2-7; D perhaps matches TRBD2 (6 bases). Germline values: CDR1 ENHRY, CDR2 SYGVKD. The CDR3 is 13 residues long. Trimming took off 3 bases at V and 9 bases at J, with 15 bases between the two ends. The CDR3 DNA is TGTGCCATCAGTGATGCCGCGGGGTTGGTGCAGTACTTC. Encoded protein: CAISDAAGLVQYF.

J is TRBJ1-5 and V is TRBV3-1 (or the pseudogene TRBV3-2); D gene ambiguous. CDR1 and CDR2 (germline): LGHDT, YNNKEL (reference sequence). V lost 3 bases, J lost 1 base, and 7 bases lay in between. The CDR3 sequence is 14 residues long. Here the CDR3 DNA reads TGTGCCAGCAGCCAGGGAGGGAGCAATCAGCCCCAGCATTTT. The encoded protein is CASSQGGSNQPQHF.

Note on this clone: The sample carries other DNA sequences with the same CDR3. V and J are TRBV2 and TRBJ2-2, with TRBD2 identical over 14 bases. CDR3 size: 15 residues. Unmatched junction bases numbered 4, after V lost 8 bases and J lost 5 bases. The germline CDR1 and CDR2 sequences are SNHLY and FYNNEI. DNA of the CDR3: TGTGCCAGCCGCGGACTAGCGGGAGGAACCGGGGAGCTGTTTTTT. This sequence encodes CASRGLAGGTGELFF.

The chain links TRBV5-1 to TRBJ2-2; 10 nucleotides agree with TRBD2. The CDR3 sequence is 15 residues long. Germline V CDR1 and CDR2: SGHRS, YFSETQ. Trimming at V came to 5 bases and at J to 1 base, leaving 2 bases not matched to a gene. CDR3 coding DNA: TGCGCCAGCAGGCTAGCGGGGGAGAACACCGGGGAGCTGTTTTTT. Amino acids: CASRLAGENTGELFF.